The 17 T cell receptor beta chains reported below all come from one sample, sequenced in a study of blood T cell repertoires in COVID-19. Profiled with immunoSEQ multiplex PCR; TCRdb holds only in-frame clones, not every one. The data show fewer than 85,000 clones, around 76% seen once. Sequences were obtained from peripheral blood. The receptors here all came from a woman older than 75 with active or convalescent COVID-19.

This chain joins TRBV4-3 and TRBJ2-4, with 10 bases aligning to TRBD2. This CDR3 contains 15 residues. The V gene's germline CDR1 is LGHNA and CDR2 YSLEER. V lost 1 base, J lost 8 bases, and 5 bases stayed unmatched. In nucleotides, the CDR3 is TGCGCCAGCAGCCAAGCTCCTAGCGGGGGTCACATTCAGTACTTC. Translated, it gives CASSQAPSGGHIQYF.

This sequence joins TRBV11-2 and TRBJ2-3, with 12 bases that match TRBD2. CDR1 and CDR2 from the germline V gene are SGHAT and FQNNGV. The CDR3 totals 16 residues. The V gene end was trimmed by 4 bases and the J gene end by 2 bases; junction bases not matched to a gene: 4. The CDR3 coding sequence is TGTGCCAGCAGCTCCACTAGCGGGGGGTACACAGATACGCAGTATTTT. Translating gives CASSSTSGGYTDTQYF. The variable domain in full, completed from reference TRBV11-2 and TRBJ2-3, reads EAGVAQSPRYKIIEKRQSVAFWCNPISGHATLYWYQQILGQGPKLLIQFQNNGVVDDSQLPKDRFSAERLKGVDSTLKIQPAKLEDSAVYLCASSSTSGGYTDTQYFGPGTRLTVL.

The J gene is TRBJ1-1, the V gene TRBV24-1; 8 bases line up with TRBD1. J was trimmed by 6 bases and V by 9 bases; bases with no gene match: 14. Germline-derived CDR1 and CDR2 are KGHDR and SFDVKD. The CDR3 runs to 15 residues. The DNA of the CDR3 is TGTGCCACCTACCTTCCCGAACAGGGGGTCTCTGAAGCTTTCTTT. Translation: CATYLPEQGVSEAFF.

The gene calls are TRBV2 and TRBJ2-7; D might be TRBD2 (5 bases). Trimming took 8 bases from V and 4 from J, leaving 15 bases between them. Germline CDR1 SNHLY, CDR2 FYNNEI. The CDR3 runs to 13 residues. CDR3 sequence reads: CASRGSTSYEQYF. CDR3 coding DNA: TGTGCCAGCCGAGGGAGCACGTCTTACGAGCAGTACTTC.

This chain links TRBV6-5 with TRBJ1-2; 10 bases match TRBD1. The junction had 4 bases not matched to a gene; V was cut back by 3 bases and J by 3 bases. This CDR3 contains 15 residues. Germline loops: CDR1 MNHEY, CDR2 SVGAGI. The CDR3 reads CASSYMTGGYYGYTF. Here the CDR3 DNA reads TGTGCCAGCAGTTATATGACAGGGGGCTACTATGGCTACACCTTC.

The chain recombines TRBV27 with TRBJ1-2; 9 nucleotides agree with TRBD1. V lost 5 bases, J lost 5 bases, and 9 bases stayed unmatched. From germline, CDR1 is MNHEY and CDR2 SMNVEV (reference sequence). This CDR3 spans 15 amino acids. The CDR3 DNA sequence: TGTGCCAGCAGTGCACACAGGGGGCCGCGATATGGCTACACCTTC. Amino acid sequence: CASSAHRGPRYGYTF.

The chain's CDR3 is CASSQDLASYEQYF. The CDR3 bases are TGCGCCAGCAGCCAAGATCTGGCCTCCTACGAGCAGTACTTC. The gene calls are TRBV4-1 and TRBJ2-7, with D uncertain. This CDR3 comprises 14 residues. Trimming removed 0 bases at V and 0 bases at J, with 6 bases between. In germline, CDR1 is MGHRA, CDR2 YSYEKL.

The rearrangement uses TRBV19 and TRBJ1-2; D is unclear. The V gene lost 1 base and the J gene lost 2 bases, with 8 bases spanning the gap. Germline V gene data show CDR1 as LNHDA and CDR2 as SQIVND (reference sequence). CDR3 size: 14 residues. CDR3 amino acids: CASSIGATNYGYTF. The CDR3 DNA reads as TGTGCCAGTAGTATAGGGGCCACAAACTATGGCTACACCTTC.

This clone occurred many times. The chain carries TRBV19 and TRBJ2-1; D is perhaps TRBD1 (7 bases). CDR3 length: 15 residues. Trimming shortened V by 2 bases and J by 6 bases, and 14 bases separated the two germline ends. The V gene's germline CDR1 is LNHDA and CDR2 SQIVND (reference sequence). The CDR3 reads CASSILQGGGNEQFF. The CDR3 region has the DNA TGTGCCAGTAGTATACTTCAGGGGGGCGGCAATGAGCAGTTCTTC.

The chain combines TRBV2 with TRBJ2-7; the D gene is possibly TRBD2 (5 bases). This CDR3 comprises 14 residues. Trimming took off 0 bases at V and 2 bases at J, with 8 bases between the two ends. CDR1 SNHLY and CDR2 FYNNEI come from the germline V gene. The CDR3 loop reads CASSEATRAYEQYF. CDR3 nucleotide sequence: TGTGCCAGCAGTGAAGCAACTAGGGCCTACGAGCAGTACTTC.

The V call is TRBV28, the J call TRBJ1-3; no definite D call. CDR1 MDHEN and CDR2 SYDVKM come from the germline V gene. V was clipped by 3 bases and J by 0 bases, with 9 bases between them. CDR3 size: 15 residues. The CDR3 DNA sequence: TGTGCCAGCAGTTTCCGGGAGCTCTCTGGAAACACCATATATTTT. This gives the protein CASSFRELSGNTIYF. Based on the CDR3 plus reference TRBV28 and TRBJ1-3, the full variable domain is DVKVTQSSRYLVKRTGEKVFLECVQDMDHENMFWYRQDPGLGLRLIYFSYDVKMKEKGDIPEGYSVSREKKERFSLILESASTNQTSMYLCASSFRELSGNTIYFGEGSWLTVV.

The chain combines TRBV11-3 with TRBJ2-2; the D gene is possibly TRBD1 (6 bases). CDR1 is SGHNT, CDR2 YENEEA, per germline. V dropped 5 bases and J dropped 1 base, with 11 bases sitting between them. This CDR3 spans 15 amino acids. CDR3 in amino acids: CASSLQQGNTGELFF. CDR3 DNA: TGTGCCAGCAGCCTGCAACAGGGGAACACCGGGGAGCTGTTTTTT.

The V and J genes are TRBV5-4 and TRBJ2-1; 7 nucleotides match TRBD1. After removal of 3 bases from V and 8 bases from J, the junction contained 5 bases not matched to a gene. The germline V gene encodes CDR1 SGHNT and CDR2 YYREEE (reference sequence). This CDR3 is built from 13 residues. In nucleotides, the CDR3 is TGTGCCAGCAGCTCGACAGGGTCGCATGAGCAGTTCTTC. Its translation: CASSSTGSHEQFF.

Here the CDR3 reads CASNPGTAHGNTEAFF. In DNA form, the CDR3 reads TGTGCCAGCAACCCTGGGACAGCCCATGGGAACACTGAAGCTTTCTTT. V gene TRBV21-1 combines with J gene TRBJ1-1; the table assigns TRBD1, which was not confirmed against the DNA. TRBV21-1 is termed a pseudogene. This CDR3 contains 16 residues.

The chain uses TRBV11-2 and TRBJ1-4; 10 nucleotides line up with TRBD1. The length of the CDR3 is 14 residues. V was clipped by 4 bases and J by 5 bases; unmatched bases: 1. Germline V lookup: CDR1 SGHAT, CDR2 FQNNGV. For the CDR3, the DNA is TGTGCCAGCAGCTCGGGACAGGGGAATGAAAAACTGTTTTTT. Amino acid sequence: CASSSGQGNEKLFF. The full variable domain, in which reference TRBV11-2 and TRBJ1-4 provide the parts outside the CDR3, is EAGVAQSPRYKIIEKRQSVAFWCNPISGHATLYWYQQILGQGPKLLIQFQNNGVVDDSQLPKDRFSAERLKGVDSTLKIQPAKLEDSAVYLCASSSGQGNEKLFFGSGTQLSVL.

In its sample, this clone was seen a few times. This chain uses TRBV19 with TRBJ2-7, with D possibly matching TRBD1 (6 bases). CDR3 length: 14 residues. Per the germline V gene, CDR1 is LNHDA and CDR2 is SQIVND (reference sequence). V lost 6 bases to trimming and J lost 2 bases, with 14 bases between them. The DNA of the CDR3 is TGTGCCAGTAGCCTTCAGGGGAATCCCTACGAGCAGTACTTC. It codes for CASSLQGNPYEQYF.

This chain joins TRBV10-2 and TRBJ1-1; 7 bases fit TRBD1. V was clipped by 10 bases and J by 5 bases; unmatched bases: 4. Germline assignment: CDR1 WSHSY and CDR2 SAAADI. This CDR3 has 11 amino acids. The CDR3 region has the DNA TGCGCCACCCAGGGGGGAACTGAAGCTTTCTTT. It encodes CATQGGTEAFF.